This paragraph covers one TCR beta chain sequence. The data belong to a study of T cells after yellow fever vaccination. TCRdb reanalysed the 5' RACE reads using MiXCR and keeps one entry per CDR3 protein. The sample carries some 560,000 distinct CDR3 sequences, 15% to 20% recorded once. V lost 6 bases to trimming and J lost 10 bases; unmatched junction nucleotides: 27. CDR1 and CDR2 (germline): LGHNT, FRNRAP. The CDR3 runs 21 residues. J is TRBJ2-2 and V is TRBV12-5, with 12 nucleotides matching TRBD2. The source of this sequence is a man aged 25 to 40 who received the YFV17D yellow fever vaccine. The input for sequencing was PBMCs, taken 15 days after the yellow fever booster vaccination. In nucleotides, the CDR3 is TGTGCTAGTGGCTCCCCGACTAGCGGGAGTTATAAAAAAATCCAGCATGCGGAGCTGTTTTTT. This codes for CASGSPTSGSYKKIQHAELFF.